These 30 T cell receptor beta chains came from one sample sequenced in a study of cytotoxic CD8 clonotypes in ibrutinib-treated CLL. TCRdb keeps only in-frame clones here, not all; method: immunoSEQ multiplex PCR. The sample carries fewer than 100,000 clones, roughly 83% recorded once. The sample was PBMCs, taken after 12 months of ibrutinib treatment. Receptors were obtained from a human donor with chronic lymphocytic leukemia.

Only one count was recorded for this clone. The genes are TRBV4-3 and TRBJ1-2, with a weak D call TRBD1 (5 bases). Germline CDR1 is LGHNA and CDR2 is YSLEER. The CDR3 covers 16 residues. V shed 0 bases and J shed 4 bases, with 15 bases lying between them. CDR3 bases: TGCGCCAGCAGCCAAGAGGGGGAGGCGCGTGGCTATGGCTACACCTTC. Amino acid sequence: CASSQEGEARGYGYTF.

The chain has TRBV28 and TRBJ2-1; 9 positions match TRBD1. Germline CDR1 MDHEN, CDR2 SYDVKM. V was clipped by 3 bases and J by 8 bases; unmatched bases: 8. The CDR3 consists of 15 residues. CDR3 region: CASSLVGQGLDEQFF. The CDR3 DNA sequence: TGTGCCAGCAGTTTGGTGGGACAGGGTTTGGATGAGCAGTTCTTC.

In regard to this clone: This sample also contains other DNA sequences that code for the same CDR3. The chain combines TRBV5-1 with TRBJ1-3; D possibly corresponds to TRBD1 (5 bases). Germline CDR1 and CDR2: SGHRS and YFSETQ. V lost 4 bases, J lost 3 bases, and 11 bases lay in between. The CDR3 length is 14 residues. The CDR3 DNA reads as TGCGCCAGCAGCCTGGGGGACCGTGGAAACACCATATATTTT. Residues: CASSLGDRGNTIYF.

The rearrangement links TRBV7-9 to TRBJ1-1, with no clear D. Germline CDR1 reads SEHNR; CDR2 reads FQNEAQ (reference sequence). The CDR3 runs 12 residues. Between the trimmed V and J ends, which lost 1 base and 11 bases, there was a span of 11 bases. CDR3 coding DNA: TGTGCCAGCAGCTTAGTAGGCAGTAGGGCTTTCTTT. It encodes CASSLVGSRAFF.

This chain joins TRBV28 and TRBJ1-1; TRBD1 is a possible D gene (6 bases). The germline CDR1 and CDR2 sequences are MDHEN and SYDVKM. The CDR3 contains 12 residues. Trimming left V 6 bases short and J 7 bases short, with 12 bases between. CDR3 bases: TGTGCCAGCAGCCAAACAGGGATTGAAGCTTTCTTT. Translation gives CASSQTGIEAFF.

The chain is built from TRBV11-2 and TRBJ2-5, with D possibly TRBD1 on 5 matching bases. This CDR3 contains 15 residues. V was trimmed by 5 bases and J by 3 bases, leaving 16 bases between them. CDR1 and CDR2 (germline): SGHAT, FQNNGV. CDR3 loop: CASSLPLGAEETQYF. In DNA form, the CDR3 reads TGTGCCAGCAGCCTACCCCTAGGGGCTGAAGAGACCCAGTACTTC.

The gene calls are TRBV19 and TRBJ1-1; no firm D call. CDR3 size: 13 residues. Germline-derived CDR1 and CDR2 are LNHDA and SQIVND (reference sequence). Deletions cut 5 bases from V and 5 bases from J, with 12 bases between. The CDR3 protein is CASSPRRRTEAFF. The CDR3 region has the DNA TGTGCCAGTAGTCCCAGGAGGAGGACTGAAGCTTTCTTT.

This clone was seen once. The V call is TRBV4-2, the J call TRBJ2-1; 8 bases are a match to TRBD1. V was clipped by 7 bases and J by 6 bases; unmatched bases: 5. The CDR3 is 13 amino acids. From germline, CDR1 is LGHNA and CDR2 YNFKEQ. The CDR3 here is CASKRTGRNEQFF. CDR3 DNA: TGTGCCAGCAAACGGACAGGGCGCAATGAGCAGTTCTTC.

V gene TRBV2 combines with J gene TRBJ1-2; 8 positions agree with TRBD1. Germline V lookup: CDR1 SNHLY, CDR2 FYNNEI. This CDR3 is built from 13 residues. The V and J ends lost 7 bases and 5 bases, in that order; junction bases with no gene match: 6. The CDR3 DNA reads TGTGCCAGCAACCCAGGGGGCGGGTATGGCTACACCTTC. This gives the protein CASNPGGGYGYTF.

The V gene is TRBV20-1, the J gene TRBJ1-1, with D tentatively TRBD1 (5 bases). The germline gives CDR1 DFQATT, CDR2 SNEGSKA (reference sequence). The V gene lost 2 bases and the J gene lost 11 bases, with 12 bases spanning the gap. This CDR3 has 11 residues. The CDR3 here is CSARIRQTAFF. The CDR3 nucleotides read TGCAGTGCTAGAATCCGACAGACGGCTTTCTTT.

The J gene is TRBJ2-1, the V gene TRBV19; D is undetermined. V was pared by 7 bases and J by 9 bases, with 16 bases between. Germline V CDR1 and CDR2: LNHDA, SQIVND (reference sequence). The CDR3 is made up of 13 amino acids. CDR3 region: CASTHQVWGEQFF. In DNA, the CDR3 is TGTGCCAGTACCCACCAAGTTTGGGGTGAGCAGTTCTTC.

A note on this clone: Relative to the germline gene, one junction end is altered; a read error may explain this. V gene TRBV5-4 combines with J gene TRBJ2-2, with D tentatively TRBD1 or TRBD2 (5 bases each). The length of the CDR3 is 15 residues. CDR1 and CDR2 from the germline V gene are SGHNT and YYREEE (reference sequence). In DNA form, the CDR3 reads TGTGCCAGCAGCTTAGGTTGGGGGAACACCGGGGAGCCGTTTTTT. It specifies CASSLGWGNTGEPFF.

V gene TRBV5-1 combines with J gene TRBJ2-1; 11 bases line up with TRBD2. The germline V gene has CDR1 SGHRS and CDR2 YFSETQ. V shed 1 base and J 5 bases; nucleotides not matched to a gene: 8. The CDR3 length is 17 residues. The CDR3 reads CASSLRAGTSGHNEQFF. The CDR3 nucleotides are TGCGCCAGCAGCTTGCGGGCCGGGACTAGCGGCCACAATGAGCAGTTCTTC.

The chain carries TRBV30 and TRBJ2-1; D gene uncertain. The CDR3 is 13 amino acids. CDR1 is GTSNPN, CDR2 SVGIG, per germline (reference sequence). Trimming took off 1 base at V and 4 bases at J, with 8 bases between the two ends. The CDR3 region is CAWSGAAYNEQFF. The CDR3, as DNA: TGTGCCTGGAGTGGGGCAGCTTACAATGAGCAGTTCTTC.

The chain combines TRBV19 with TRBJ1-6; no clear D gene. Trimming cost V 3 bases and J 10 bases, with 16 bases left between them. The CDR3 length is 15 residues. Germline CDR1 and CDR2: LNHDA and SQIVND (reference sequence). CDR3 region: CASSMNPGLGSPLHF. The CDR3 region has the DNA TGTGCCAGTAGTATGAATCCGGGTCTTGGGTCACCCCTCCACTTT.

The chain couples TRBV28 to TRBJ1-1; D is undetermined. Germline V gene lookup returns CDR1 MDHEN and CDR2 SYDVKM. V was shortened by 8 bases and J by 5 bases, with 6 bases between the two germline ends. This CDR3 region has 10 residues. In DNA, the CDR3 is TGTGCCAGCGGGGAAACTGAAGCTTTCTTT. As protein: CASGETEAFF.

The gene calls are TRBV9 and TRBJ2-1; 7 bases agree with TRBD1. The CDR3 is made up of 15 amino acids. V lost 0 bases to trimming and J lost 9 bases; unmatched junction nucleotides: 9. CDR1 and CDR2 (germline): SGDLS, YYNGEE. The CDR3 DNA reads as TGTGCCAGCAGCGTAGTCGGGGCAGGGGGAGCTGAGCAGTTCTTC. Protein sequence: CASSVVGAGGAEQFF.

CDR3 sequence (DNA): TGTGCCAGCAGCTTAACCTCCTTTGGGACCCAGTACTTC. This codes for CASSLTSFGTQYF. The chain uses TRBV7-3 and TRBJ2-5; no definite D call. The CDR3 has 13 amino acids. Deletions cut 0 bases from V and 7 bases from J, with 9 bases between. Germline CDR1 SGHTA, CDR2 FQGTGA. Based on the CDR3 plus reference TRBV7-3 and TRBJ2-5, the full variable domain is GAGVSQTPSNKVTEKGKYVELRCDPISGHTALYWYRQSLGQGPEFLIYFQGTGAADDSGLPNDRFFAVRPEGSVSTLKIQRTERGDSAVYLCASSLTSFGTQYFGPGTRLLVL.

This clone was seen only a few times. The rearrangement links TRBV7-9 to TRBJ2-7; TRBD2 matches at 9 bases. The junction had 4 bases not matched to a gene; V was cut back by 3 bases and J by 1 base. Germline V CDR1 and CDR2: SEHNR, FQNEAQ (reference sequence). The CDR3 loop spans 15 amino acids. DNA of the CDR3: TGTGCCAGCAGCTTGGCAGCGGGAGGTTCCTACGAGCAGTACTTC. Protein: CASSLAAGGSYEQYF.

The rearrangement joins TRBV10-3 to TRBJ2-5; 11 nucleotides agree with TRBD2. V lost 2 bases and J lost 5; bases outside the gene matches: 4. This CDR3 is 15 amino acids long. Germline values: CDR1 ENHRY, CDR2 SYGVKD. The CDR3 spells CAISERTSGRETQYF. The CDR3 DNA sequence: TGTGCCATCAGTGAGAGGACTAGCGGGCGGGAGACCCAGTACTTC.

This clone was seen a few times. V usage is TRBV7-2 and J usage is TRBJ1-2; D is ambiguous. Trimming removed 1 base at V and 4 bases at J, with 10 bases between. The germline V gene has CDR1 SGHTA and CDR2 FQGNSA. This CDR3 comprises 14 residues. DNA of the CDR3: TGTGCCAGCAGCTTAGGAGCAGCGTTCTATGGCTACACCTTC. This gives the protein CASSLGAAFYGYTF. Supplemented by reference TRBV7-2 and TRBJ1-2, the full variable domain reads GAGVSQSPSNKVTEKGKDVELRCDPISGHTALYWYRQSLGQGLEFLIYFQGNSAPDKSGLPSDRFSAERTGGSVSTLTIQRTQQEDSAVYLCASSLGAAFYGYTFGSGTRLTVV.

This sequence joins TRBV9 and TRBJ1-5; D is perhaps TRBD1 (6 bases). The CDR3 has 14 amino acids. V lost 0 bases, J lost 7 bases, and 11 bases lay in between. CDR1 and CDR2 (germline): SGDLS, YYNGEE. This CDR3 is CASSVEGEEQPQHF. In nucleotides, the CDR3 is TGTGCCAGCAGCGTAGAGGGGGAGGAACAGCCCCAGCATTTT.

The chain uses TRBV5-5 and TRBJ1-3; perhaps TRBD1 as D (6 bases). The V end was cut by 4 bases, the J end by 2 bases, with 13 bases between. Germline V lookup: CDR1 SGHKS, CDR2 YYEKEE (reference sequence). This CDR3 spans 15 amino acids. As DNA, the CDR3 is TGTGCCAGCAGCCCGGGGGCCCGAGCTGGAAACACCATATATTTT. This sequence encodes CASSPGARAGNTIYF.

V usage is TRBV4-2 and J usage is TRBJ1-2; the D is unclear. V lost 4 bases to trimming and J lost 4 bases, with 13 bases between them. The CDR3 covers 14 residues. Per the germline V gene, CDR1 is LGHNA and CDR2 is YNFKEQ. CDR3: CASSPQSVGYGYTF. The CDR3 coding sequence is TGTGCCAGCAGCCCCCAGAGTGTGGGCTATGGCTACACCTTC.

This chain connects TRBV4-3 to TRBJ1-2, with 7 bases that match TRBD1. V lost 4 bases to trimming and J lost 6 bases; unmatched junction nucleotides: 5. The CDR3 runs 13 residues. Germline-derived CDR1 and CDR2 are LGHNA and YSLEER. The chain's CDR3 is CASSREGTDGYTF. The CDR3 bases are TGCGCCAGCAGCCGGGAAGGGACAGATGGCTACACCTTC.

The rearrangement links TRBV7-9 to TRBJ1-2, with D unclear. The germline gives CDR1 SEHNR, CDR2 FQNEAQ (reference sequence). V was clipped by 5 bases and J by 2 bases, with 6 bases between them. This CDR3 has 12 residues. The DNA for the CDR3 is TGTGCCAGCAGCACGGGGAACTATGGCTACACCTTC. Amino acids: CASSTGNYGYTF. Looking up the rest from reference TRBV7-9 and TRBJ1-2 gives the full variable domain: DTGVSQNPRHKITKRGQNVTFRCDPISEHNRLYWYRQTLGQGPEFLTYFQNEAQLEKSRLLSDRFSAERPKGSFSTLEIQRTEQGDSAMYLCASSTGNYGYTFGSGTRLTVV.

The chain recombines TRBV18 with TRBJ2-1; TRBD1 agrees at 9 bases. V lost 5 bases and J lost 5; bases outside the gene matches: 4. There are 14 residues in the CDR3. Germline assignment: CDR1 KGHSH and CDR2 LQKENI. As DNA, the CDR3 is TGTGCCAGCTCAGCGACAGGGGGAGACAATGAGCAGTTCTTC. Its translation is CASSATGGDNEQFF.

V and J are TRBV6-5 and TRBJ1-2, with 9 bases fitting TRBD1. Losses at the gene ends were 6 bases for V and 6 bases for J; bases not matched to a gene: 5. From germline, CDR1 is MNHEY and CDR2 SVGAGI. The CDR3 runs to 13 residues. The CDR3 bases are TGTGCCAGCAGCCCCGGGACAGGGCATGGCTACACCTTC. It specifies CASSPGTGHGYTF.

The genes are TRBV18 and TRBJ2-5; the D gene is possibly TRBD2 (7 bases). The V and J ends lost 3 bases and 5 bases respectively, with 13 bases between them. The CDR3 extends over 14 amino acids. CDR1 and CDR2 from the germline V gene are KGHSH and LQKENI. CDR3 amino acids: CASSPSGGRETQYF. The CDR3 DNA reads TGTGCCAGCTCACCCTCGGGGGGCCGGGAGACCCAGTACTTC.

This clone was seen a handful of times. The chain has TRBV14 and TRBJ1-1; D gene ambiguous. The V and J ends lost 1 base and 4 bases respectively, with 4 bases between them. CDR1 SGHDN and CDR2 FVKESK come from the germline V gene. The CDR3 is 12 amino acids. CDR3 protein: CASSQGGTEAFF. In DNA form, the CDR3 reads TGTGCCAGCAGCCAAGGCGGCACTGAAGCTTTCTTT.